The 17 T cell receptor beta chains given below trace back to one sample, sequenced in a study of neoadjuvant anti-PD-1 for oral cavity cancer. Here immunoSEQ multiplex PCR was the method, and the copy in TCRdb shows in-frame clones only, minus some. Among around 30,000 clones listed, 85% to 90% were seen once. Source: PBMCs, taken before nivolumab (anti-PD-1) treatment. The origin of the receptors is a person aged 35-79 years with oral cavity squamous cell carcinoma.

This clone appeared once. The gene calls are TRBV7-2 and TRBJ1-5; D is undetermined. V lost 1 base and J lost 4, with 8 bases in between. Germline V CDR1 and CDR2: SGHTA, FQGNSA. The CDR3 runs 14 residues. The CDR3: CASSLGQINQPQHF. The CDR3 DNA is TGTGCCAGCAGCTTAGGGCAGATAAATCAGCCCCAGCATTTT.

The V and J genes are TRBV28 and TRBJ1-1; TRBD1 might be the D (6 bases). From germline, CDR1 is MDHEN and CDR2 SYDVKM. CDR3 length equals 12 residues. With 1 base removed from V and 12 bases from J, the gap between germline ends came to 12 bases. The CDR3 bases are TGTGCCAGCAGTTTATCGGGGGCTCGAACTTTCTTT. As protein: CASSLSGARTFF.

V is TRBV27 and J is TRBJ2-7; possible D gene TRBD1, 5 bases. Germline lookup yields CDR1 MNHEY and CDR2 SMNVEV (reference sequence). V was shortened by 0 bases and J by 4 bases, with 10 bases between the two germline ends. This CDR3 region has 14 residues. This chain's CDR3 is CASSLSGAPYEQYF. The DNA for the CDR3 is TGTGCCAGCAGTTTATCAGGGGCCCCTTACGAGCAGTACTTC.

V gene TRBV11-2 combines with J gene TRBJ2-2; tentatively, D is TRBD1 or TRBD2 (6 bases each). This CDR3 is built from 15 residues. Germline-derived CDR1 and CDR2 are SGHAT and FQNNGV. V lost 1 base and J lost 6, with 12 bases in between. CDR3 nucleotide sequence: TGTGCCAGCAGCTTAGTAGGGGGGTTTGCCGGGGAGCTGTTTTTT. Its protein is CASSLVGGFAGELFF.

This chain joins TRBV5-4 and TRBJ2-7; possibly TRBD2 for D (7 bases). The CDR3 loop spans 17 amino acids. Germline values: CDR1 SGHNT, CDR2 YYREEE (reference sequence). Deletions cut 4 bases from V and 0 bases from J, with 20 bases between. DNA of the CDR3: TGTGCCAGCAGCCCCGGACAAGGGGGGGGCTACTCCTACGAGCAGTACTTC. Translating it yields CASSPGQGGGYSYEQYF.

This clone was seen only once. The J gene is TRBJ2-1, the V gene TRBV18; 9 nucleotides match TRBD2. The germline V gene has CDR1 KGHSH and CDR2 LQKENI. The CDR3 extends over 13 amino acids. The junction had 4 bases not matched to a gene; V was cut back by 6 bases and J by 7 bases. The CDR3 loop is CASSLSGGNEQFF. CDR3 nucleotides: TGTGCCAGCTCTCTTAGCGGGGGTAATGAGCAGTTCTTC.

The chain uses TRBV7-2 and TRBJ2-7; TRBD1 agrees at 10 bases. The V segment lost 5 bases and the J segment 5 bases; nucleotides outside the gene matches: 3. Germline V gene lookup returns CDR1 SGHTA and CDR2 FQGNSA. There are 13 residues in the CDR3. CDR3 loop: CASSPGQGNEQYF. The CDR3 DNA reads TGTGCCAGCAGCCCGGGACAGGGGAACGAGCAGTACTTC.

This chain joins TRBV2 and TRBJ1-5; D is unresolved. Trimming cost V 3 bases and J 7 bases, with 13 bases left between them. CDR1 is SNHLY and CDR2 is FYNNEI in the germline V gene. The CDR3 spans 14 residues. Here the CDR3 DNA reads TGTGCCAGCAGTGATGGCTCCTCCGGGCAGCCCCAGCATTTT. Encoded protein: CASSDGSSGQPQHF.

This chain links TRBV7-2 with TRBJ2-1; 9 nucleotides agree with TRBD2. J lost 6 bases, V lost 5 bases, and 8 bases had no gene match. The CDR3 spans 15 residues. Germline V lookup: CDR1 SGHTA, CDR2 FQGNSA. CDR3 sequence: CASSQGLAGTNEQFF. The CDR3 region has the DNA TGTGCCAGCAGCCAAGGCCTAGCGGGGACCAATGAGCAGTTCTTC.

As DNA, the CDR3 is TGTGCCAGCAGCTTAGGGCCTAGCGGGGGGCAGGATGAGCAGTTCTTC. It translates to CASSLGPSGGQDEQFF. The V and J genes are TRBV7-2 and TRBJ2-1, with TRBD2 matching over 11 bases. The CDR3 extends over 16 amino acids. Trimming cost V 1 base and J 8 bases; bases outside gene matches: 7. Germline V CDR1 and CDR2: SGHTA, FQGNSA.

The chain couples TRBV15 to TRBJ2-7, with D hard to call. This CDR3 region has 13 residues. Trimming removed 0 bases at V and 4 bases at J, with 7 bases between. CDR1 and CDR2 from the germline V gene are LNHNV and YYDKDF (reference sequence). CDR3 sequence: CATSRDSDYEQYF. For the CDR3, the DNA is TGTGCCACCAGCAGAGATTCGGATTACGAGCAGTACTTC.

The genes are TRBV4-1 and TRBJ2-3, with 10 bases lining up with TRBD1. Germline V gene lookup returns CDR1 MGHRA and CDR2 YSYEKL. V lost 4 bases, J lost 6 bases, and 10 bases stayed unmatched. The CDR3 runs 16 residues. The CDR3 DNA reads TGCGCCAGCAGCCCGAGACCCGGGACAGGGGCGGATACGCAGTATTTT. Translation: CASSPRPGTGADTQYF.

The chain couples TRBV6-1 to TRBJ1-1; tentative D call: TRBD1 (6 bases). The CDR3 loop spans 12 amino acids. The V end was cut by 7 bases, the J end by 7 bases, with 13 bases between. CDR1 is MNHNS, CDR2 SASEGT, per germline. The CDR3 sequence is CASTREGVEAFF. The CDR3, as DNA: TGTGCCAGCACGAGGGAGGGGGTTGAAGCTTTCTTT.

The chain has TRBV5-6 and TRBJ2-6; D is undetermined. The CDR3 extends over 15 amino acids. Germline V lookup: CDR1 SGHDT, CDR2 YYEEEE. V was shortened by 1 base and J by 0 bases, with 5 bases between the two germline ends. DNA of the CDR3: TGTGCCAGCAGCTTGACAGACTCTGGGGCCAACGTCCTGACTTTC. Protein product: CASSLTDSGANVLTF.

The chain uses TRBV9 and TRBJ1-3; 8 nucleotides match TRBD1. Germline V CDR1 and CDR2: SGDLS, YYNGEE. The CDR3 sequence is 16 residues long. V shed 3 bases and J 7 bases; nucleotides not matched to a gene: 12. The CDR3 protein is CASSEDQQGGRNTIYF. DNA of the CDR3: TGTGCCAGCAGCGAAGATCAACAGGGGGGGCGTAACACCATATATTTT.

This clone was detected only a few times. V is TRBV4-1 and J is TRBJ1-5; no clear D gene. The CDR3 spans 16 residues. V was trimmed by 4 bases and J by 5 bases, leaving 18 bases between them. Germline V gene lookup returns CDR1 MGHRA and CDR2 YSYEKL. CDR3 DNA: TGCGCCAGCAGCCCGCATGCGGCAGCTACGTATCAGCCCCAGCATTTT. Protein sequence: CASSPHAAATYQPQHF.

The CDR3 loop is CASSPQTGDRYGYTF. CDR3 DNA sequence: TGTGCCAGCAGCCCTCAGACAGGGGATAGGTATGGCTACACCTTC. This sequence joins TRBV7-9 and TRBJ1-2; 8 positions match TRBD1. Germline-derived CDR1 and CDR2 are SEHNR and FQNEAQ (reference sequence). The CDR3 covers 15 residues. V trimming: 5 bases; J trimming: 5 bases; junction bases outside the gene matches: 10.